This T cell receptor beta chain was identified during a study of shared clonotypes between healthy human individuals. Whole-study findings and limits: Sampling was confined to blood; repertoires within tissues likely differ.

All donors were Caucasian adults living in Nashville, Tennessee. The assay was run at deep level. Method: immunoSEQ multiplex PCR; TCRdb's copy keeps in-frame clones and lacks some. The profile covers 450,000 to 650,000 clones, with around 81% appearing a single time and 12% taken by the ten largest. The CDR3 is 15 residues long. Looked up from germline, CDR1 is MNHEY and CDR2 is SMNVEV (reference sequence). V lost 0 bases, J lost 3 bases, and 5 bases stayed unmatched. Comment on this clone: Its matching antigen is unknown.

The clonotype comes from a woman between 40 and 55 years old in good health. Some clones in this sample may be carry-over from other donors' samples. Sequenced material: PBMCs. The chain links TRBV27 to TRBJ2-7, with 7 bases that match TRBD1. The CDR3 DNA reads TGTGCCAGCAGTTTATCCCCGACAGGGAGCTACGAGCAGTACTTC. This codes for CASSLSPTGSYEQYF.